The 29 T cell receptor beta chains reported below all come from one sample, sequenced in a study of T cells in Graves' hyperthyroidism and ophthalmopathy. There were TCR beta CDR3 regions amplified from RNA transcripts. The HTBI primer set served for first-round RT-PCR of the TCR CDR3. MiXCR was run by TCRdb on the multiplex PCR reads, yielding one entry per CDR3 protein. The sample lists 690,000 or so distinct CDR3 sequences, 15% to 20% seen once, with 15% to 20% in the top ten. The sample comprised blood. Source of these receptors: a woman in her forties or fifties with Graves' hyperthyroidism that later progressed to Graves' ophthalmopathy.

A few counts support this clonotype. The J gene is TRBJ1-3, the V gene TRBV7-8, with TRBD1 matching 8 bases. The junction had 3 bases not matched to a gene; V was cut back by 3 bases and J by 2 bases. The CDR3 spans 15 residues. Looked up from germline, CDR1 is SGHVS and CDR2 is FQNEAQ. CDR3 protein: CASSFTTGAGNTIYF. CDR3 DNA: TGTGCCAGCAGCTTTACGACAGGGGCTGGAAACACCATATATTTT.

As concerns this clonotype: A much larger clone lies a single base off, so this may be a read error. Because the CDR3 is missing its conserved closing phenylalanine or tryptophan, this is likely a read error. This chain uses TRBV20-1 with TRBJ1-1; 7 bases fit TRBD1. Germline CDR1 is DFQATT and CDR2 is SNEGSKA (reference sequence). V lost 0 bases and J lost 0; bases outside the gene matches: 4. The CDR3 spans 15 residues. Here the CDR3 DNA reads TGCAGTGCTAGAGACGGGACAGCCATGAACACTGAAGCTTTCCTT. Its protein is CSARDGTAMNTEAFL.

The chain recombines TRBV13 with TRBJ2-5; D gene unclear. The CDR3 totals 12 residues. The germline V gene has CDR1 PRHDT and CDR2 FYEKMQ (reference sequence). Trimming removed 5 bases at V and 4 bases at J, with 8 bases between. CDR3 loop: CASSQQRETQYF. The CDR3 region has the DNA TGTGCCAGCAGCCAACAGAGAGAGACCCAGTACTTC.

Only a few counts were recorded for this clonotype. This chain links TRBV9 with TRBJ1-4, with a tentative D call TRBD1 (5 bases). V was clipped by 4 bases and J by 7 bases, with 17 bases between them. Per germline, CDR1 SGDLS and CDR2 YYNGEE. The CDR3 extends over 15 amino acids. In DNA form, the CDR3 reads TGTGCCAGCAGCAACGGACATATGCGGAGTGAAAAACTGTTTTTT. This codes for CASSNGHMRSEKLFF. The full variable domain, completed using reference TRBV9 and TRBJ1-4, is DSGVTQTPKHLITATGQRVTLRCSPRSGDLSVYWYQQSLDQGLQFLIQYYNGEERAKGNILERFSAQQFPDLHSELNLSSLELGDSALYFCASSNGHMRSEKLFFGSGTQLSVL.

This clonotype was detected many times. The V and J genes are TRBV7-3 and TRBJ1-1, with D perhaps matching TRBD1 (5 bases). This CDR3 is 14 amino acids long. The V end was cut by 0 bases, the J end by 4 bases, with 9 bases between. Germline CDR1 reads SGHTA; CDR2 reads FQGTGA. This CDR3 reads CASSLTGGGTEAFF. In DNA form, the CDR3 reads TGTGCCAGCAGCTTAACCGGGGGGGGCACTGAAGCTTTCTTT.

This clonotype was seen more than once but under ten times. The J gene is TRBJ2-1, the V gene TRBV20-1, with TRBD2 identical over 11 bases. Per germline, CDR1 DFQATT and CDR2 SNEGSKA (reference sequence). CDR3 size: 17 residues. J gave up 2 bases and V 0 bases, and 6 bases lay outside the gene matches. The CDR3 sequence: CSARDPQLAGAYNEQFF. The CDR3 region has the DNA TGCAGTGCTAGAGATCCCCAACTAGCGGGAGCCTACAATGAGCAGTTCTTC.

This clonotype was detected ten times or more. V is TRBV5-1 and J is TRBJ1-1; D might be TRBD1 (5 bases). Germline CDR1 reads SGHRS; CDR2 reads YFSETQ. This CDR3 has 13 amino acids. V was trimmed by 0 bases and J by 7 bases, leaving 10 bases between them. This CDR3 is CASSLEAGIEAFF. CDR3 sequence (DNA): TGCGCCAGCAGCTTGGAAGCAGGGATTGAAGCTTTCTTT.

The chain joins TRBV12-3 or TRBV12-4 to TRBJ2-5; tentative D call: TRBD1 (7 bases). The CDR3 is 12 amino acids. Trimming took off 3 bases at V and 7 bases at J, with 9 bases between the two ends. DNA for the CDR3: TGTGCCAGCAGTTTTCAGGGGGGGACCCAGTACTTC. Protein: CASSFQGGTQYF.

The chain couples TRBV7-2 to TRBJ2-3; the match to TRBD2 covers 15 bases. With 5 bases clipped from V and 6 bases from J, the junction kept 12 bases outside the gene matches. The CDR3 covers 18 residues. In germline, CDR1 is SGHTA, CDR2 FQGNSA. The CDR3 reads CASSLRGLAGGLVDTQYF. CDR3 sequence (DNA): TGTGCCAGCAGCCTAAGAGGACTAGCGGGGGGGCTTGTGGATACGCAGTATTTT.

This chain joins TRBV7-9 and TRBJ2-2; D remains unclear. Germline V gene sequence: CDR1 SEHNR, CDR2 FQNEAQ (reference sequence). Between the trimmed V and J ends, which lost 5 bases and 1 base, there was a span of 8 bases. The CDR3 has 14 residues. In DNA, the CDR3 is TGTGCCAGCAGCAACGAAGGGAACACCGGGGAGCTGTTTTTT. It specifies CASSNEGNTGELFF.

The chain joins TRBV7-8 to TRBJ2-1, with TRBD1 matching over 7 bases. With 3 bases clipped from V and 8 bases from J, the junction kept 16 bases outside the gene matches. There are 17 residues in the CDR3. Per germline, CDR1 SGHVS and CDR2 FQNEAQ. This CDR3 is CASSLSRTGILRDEQFF. The CDR3 DNA sequence: TGTGCCAGCAGCTTGAGTCGGACAGGCATTCTTAGGGATGAGCAGTTCTTC.

This clonotype was observed a few times. The V and J genes are TRBV6-5 and TRBJ1-6, with 8 nucleotides matching TRBD1. Germline-derived CDR1 and CDR2 are MNHEY and SVGAGI. This CDR3 contains 15 residues. V shed 2 bases, J shed 10 bases, and the junction held 7 bases outside the gene matches. As DNA, the CDR3 is TGTGCCAGCAGTTACGGCGGCAGGGGGCAATCACCCCTCCACTTT. Amino acids: CASSYGGRGQSPLHF.

V is TRBV20-1 and J is TRBJ2-5; no clear D gene. Trimming left V 0 bases short and J 0 bases short, with 8 bases between. The CDR3 runs to 14 residues. Germline V gene data show CDR1 as DFQATT and CDR2 as SNEGSKA (reference sequence). Written as DNA, the CDR3 is TGCAGTGCTAGAGATCCGCCCCACCAAGAGACCCAGTACTTC. Translating gives CSARDPPHQETQYF.

This clonotype was seen many times. The J gene is TRBJ2-7, the V gene TRBV30; D may match TRBD1 or TRBD2 (6 bases each). CDR3 size: 12 residues. Deletions cut 3 bases from V and 3 bases from J, with 9 bases between. Germline CDR1 is GTSNPN and CDR2 is SVGIG (reference sequence). Here the CDR3 DNA reads TGTGCCTGGAGAGGGGGGTACTACGAGCAGTACTTC. This encodes CAWRGGYYEQYF.

The chain recombines TRBV12-3 or TRBV12-4 with TRBJ1-1; D is ambiguous. The CDR3 is 11 residues long. The V gene lost 6 bases and the J gene lost 8 bases, with 10 bases spanning the gap. CDR3 in DNA: TGTGCCAGCAGCCGGGCCTCAGAAGCTTTCTTT. This codes for CASSRASEAFF.

V is TRBV7-2 and J is TRBJ2-5; TRBD1 matches 10 bases. J lost 4 bases, V lost 5 bases, and 10 bases had no gene match. Germline-derived CDR1 and CDR2 are SGHTA and FQGNSA. The CDR3 is 16 residues long. CDR3 DNA: TGTGCCAGCAGCCCATATTCCGGGACAGGGGCAGAGACCCAGTACTTC. Encoded protein: CASSPYSGTGAETQYF.

In this sample, this clonotype turned up once. The V and J genes are TRBV6-1 and TRBJ2-7, with TRBD1 identical over 8 bases. The germline CDR1 and CDR2 sequences are MNHNS and SASEGT. The CDR3 is made up of 14 amino acids. V shed 8 bases and J 1 base; nucleotides not matched to a gene: 7. The CDR3 DNA reads as TGTGCCAGCGCATCAACAGGGGGGTCCTACGAGCAGTACTTC. Translating it yields CASASTGGSYEQYF.

This clonotype was counted many times. The rearrangement uses TRBV12-3 or TRBV12-4 and TRBJ1-1, with 7 nucleotides matching TRBD1. The CDR3 extends over 18 amino acids. V was pared by 2 bases and J by 1 base, with 13 bases of the junction left unmatched. CDR3 in amino acids: CASSLIGSTGSRNTEAFF. In nucleotides, the CDR3 is TGTGCCAGCAGTTTAATTGGATCGACAGGGTCGAGGAACACTGAAGCTTTCTTT.

The CDR3 sequence is CASSFPLSSGSGNTIYF. As DNA, the CDR3 is TGTGCCAGCAGCTTCCCCCTTTCTAGTGGCTCTGGAAACACCATATATTTT. The chain carries TRBV7-6 and TRBJ1-3; D ambiguous. The CDR3 loop spans 17 amino acids. V lost 3 bases, J lost 0 bases, and 15 bases lay in between. Germline CDR1 is SGHVS and CDR2 is FNYEAQ.

V and J are TRBV5-1 and TRBJ2-2; weak D call: TRBD2 (5 bases). Germline V gives CDR1 SGHRS, CDR2 YFSETQ. CDR3 length equals 13 residues. V was clipped by 5 bases and J by 7 bases, with 12 bases between them. The CDR3 spells CASRLMGDGELFF. The CDR3 bases are TGCGCCAGCAGGTTGATGGGAGACGGGGAGCTGTTTTTT.

This clonotype was counted a few times. The gene calls are TRBV7-9 and TRBJ1-2, with D hard to call. Trimming shortened V by 7 bases and J by 0 bases, and 18 bases separated the two germline ends. Germline CDR1 and CDR2: SEHNR and FQNEAQ (reference sequence). The CDR3 has 16 amino acids. CDR3 loop: CASIPSVAGPNYGYTF. The CDR3 DNA sequence: TGTGCCAGCATCCCTTCTGTGGCAGGCCCTAACTATGGCTACACCTTC.

CDR3 DNA: TGTGCCAGCTCAGTACAGATCCAAGAGACCCAGTACTTC. Translated, it gives CASSVQIQETQYF. V and J are TRBV18 and TRBJ2-5, with no clear D. This CDR3 contains 13 residues. The V gene's germline CDR1 is KGHSH and CDR2 LQKENI. V dropped 5 bases and J dropped 1 base, with 8 bases sitting between them.

This clonotype occurred many times. The gene calls are TRBV18 and TRBJ1-3; D unclear. CDR1 is KGHSH and CDR2 is LQKENI in the germline V gene. The CDR3 sequence is 15 residues long. V lost 2 bases and J lost 0, with 8 bases in between. The CDR3 spells CASSPEASSGNTIYF. The CDR3 DNA reads as TGTGCCAGCTCACCAGAAGCAAGCTCTGGAAACACCATATATTTT.

This clonotype came up many times. V gene TRBV18 combines with J gene TRBJ1-1; 8 bases fit TRBD1. Germline assignment: CDR1 KGHSH and CDR2 LQKENI. Unmatched junction bases numbered 4, after V lost 4 bases and J lost 9 bases. This CDR3 spans 12 amino acids. The CDR3 loop is CASSRDRTKAFF. The CDR3 DNA reads as TGTGCCAGCTCACGGGACAGGACAAAAGCTTTCTTT.

On this clonotype: One junction end does not reproduce the germline sequence, and a read error may be involved. This chain links TRBV6-5 with TRBJ2-7; 7 bases are shared with TRBD1. Germline lookup yields CDR1 MNHEY and CDR2 SVGAGI. The CDR3 extends over 18 amino acids. This chain's CDR3 is CASSDSIGKGDSSYEQYF. CDR3 coding DNA: TGTGCCAGCAGTGACTCCATTGGGAAAGGGGACAGCTCCTACGAGCAGTACTTC.

This rearrangement joins TRBV27 to TRBJ2-3, with a tentative D call TRBD2 (5 bases). The CDR3 is made up of 15 amino acids. The germline gives CDR1 MNHEY, CDR2 SMNVEV (reference sequence). The V and J ends lost 4 bases and 0 bases respectively, with 11 bases between them. CDR3 DNA: TGTGCCAGCAGTTCCACGGGGTTAAGCACAGATACGCAGTATTTT. It translates to CASSSTGLSTDTQYF.

This clonotype was detected many times. V gene TRBV30 combines with J gene TRBJ1-1, with a tentative D call TRBD1 (5 bases). The V gene lost 3 bases and the J gene lost 4 bases, with 12 bases spanning the gap. This CDR3 is 13 amino acids long. Germline V gives CDR1 GTSNPN, CDR2 SVGIG (reference sequence). CDR3 in amino acids: CAWREGQGTEAFF. The CDR3 DNA reads TGTGCCTGGAGGGAGGGGCAGGGCACTGAAGCTTTCTTT. Filled out from reference TRBV30 and TRBJ1-1, the complete variable domain reads SQTIHQWPATLVQPVGSPLSLECTVEGTSNPNLYWYRQAAGRGLQLLFYSVGIGQISSEVPQNLSASRPQDRQFILSSKKLLLSDSGFYLCAWREGQGTEAFFGQGTRLTVV.

The chain has TRBV6-5 and TRBJ1-1; D is uncertain. Germline loops: CDR1 MNHEY, CDR2 SVGAGI. The CDR3 length is 14 residues. Trimming left V 8 bases short and J 5 bases short, with 18 bases between. DNA of the CDR3: TGTGCCAGCGTTAATCACGTGGGGAGGACTGAAGCTTTCTTT. It is translated as CASVNHVGRTEAFF.

V gene TRBV12-3 or TRBV12-4 combines with J gene TRBJ1-6; possible D gene TRBD1, 5 bases. Trimming removed 2 bases at V and 9 bases at J, with 11 bases between. The length of the CDR3 is 14 residues. As DNA, the CDR3 is TGTGCCAGCAGTTTAAAGGGGCAGGGTTCACCCCTCCACTTT. Translation: CASSLKGQGSPLHF.